These 6 T cell receptor beta chains share one sample of origin, sequenced in a study of blood T cell repertoires in COVID-19. Profiled with immunoSEQ multiplex PCR; TCRdb holds only in-frame clones, not every one. The data contain tens of thousands of clones, roughly four fifths of them seen just once; the ten biggest clones take up 6.5% to 7.5%. Sample: peripheral blood. All receptors come from a man aged 25 to 40 with COVID-19, enrolled during active disease.

The chain links TRBV29-1 to TRBJ2-1; D possibly corresponds to TRBD1 (6 bases). Trimming cost V 7 bases and J 5 bases, with 9 bases left between them. The CDR3 length is 11 residues. Germline lookup yields CDR1 SQVTM and CDR2 ANQGSEA. The CDR3 region is CSGKGDNEQFF. The DNA of the CDR3 is TGCAGCGGGAAGGGGGACAATGAGCAGTTCTTC.

The chain employs TRBV2 and TRBJ1-4; 9 bases line up with TRBD1. The germline CDR1 and CDR2 sequences are SNHLY and FYNNEI. Trimming took 5 bases from V and 4 from J; bases not matched to a gene: 8. The CDR3 totals 16 residues. CDR3 residues: CASSSRQGGINEKLFF. The CDR3 DNA reads as TGTGCCAGCAGTTCTCGACAGGGGGGGATTAATGAAAAACTGTTTTTT.

The V call is TRBV5-6, the J call TRBJ1-2; D is unresolved. The germline V gene encodes CDR1 SGHDT and CDR2 YYEEEE. Trimming removed 5 bases at V and 2 bases at J, with 10 bases between. The CDR3 covers 13 residues. Here the CDR3 reads CASRWTGNYGYTF. The CDR3 nucleotides read TGTGCCAGCAGGTGGACGGGAAACTATGGCTACACCTTC. Together with reference TRBV5-6 and TRBJ1-2, the CDR3 gives the full variable domain: DAGVTQSPTHLIKTRGQQVTLRCSPKSGHDTVSWYQQALGQGPQFIFQYYEEEERQRGNFPDRFSGHQFPNYSSELNVNALLLGDSALYLCASRWTGNYGYTFGSGTRLTVV.

The chain recombines TRBV6-2 or TRBV6-3 with TRBJ1-1, with TRBD1 matching over 10 bases. This CDR3 is built from 16 residues. The junction had 11 bases not matched to a gene; V was cut back by 5 bases and J by 5 bases. The germline V gene has CDR1 MNHEY and CDR2 SVGEGT. The CDR3 DNA reads TGTGCCAGCAGTCGGACCATGGACAGGGGGAGGACTGAAGCTTTCTTT. This gives the protein CASSRTMDRGRTEAFF.

The V gene is TRBV5-6, the J gene TRBJ2-1; 10 bases map to TRBD2. Germline V gene data show CDR1 as SGHDT and CDR2 as YYEEEE. The J segment lost 3 bases and the V segment lost 0 bases, leaving 12 bases of the junction unmatched. The CDR3 contains 19 residues. CDR3 sequence: CASSLEFVAGGGLYNEQFF. CDR3 DNA: TGTGCCAGCAGCTTGGAATTTGTAGCGGGAGGTGGCCTCTACAATGAGCAGTTCTTC. Drawing the rest from reference TRBV5-6 and TRBJ2-1, the complete variable domain is DAGVTQSPTHLIKTRGQQVTLRCSPKSGHDTVSWYQQALGQGPQFIFQYYEEEERQRGNFPDRFSGHQFPNYSSELNVNALLLGDSALYLCASSLEFVAGGGLYNEQFFGPGTRLTVL.

The rearrangement uses TRBV5-3 and TRBJ2-3; no definite D call. TRBV5-3 is assigned to the ORF class and has an uncertain function. The CDR3 loop spans 14 amino acids. Between the trimmed V and J ends, which lost 0 bases and 2 bases, there was a span of 7 bases. For the CDR3, the DNA is TGTGCCAGAAGCTTGGCCCCCCTCACAGATACGCAGTATTTT. Protein product: CARSLAPLTDTQYF.